Detailed here is one T cell receptor beta chain. The PCR contained 60 Vbeta and 13 Jbeta primers. The assay was immunoSEQ multiplex PCR, and TCRdb's table has in-frame clones only and misses some. The table has some 130,000 clones, roughly 72% seen once. The data stem from a study of cytomegalovirus exposure and HLA in healthy donors. Per germline, CDR1 PRHDT and CDR2 FYEKMQ (reference sequence). V gave up 5 bases and J gave up 4 bases, with 19 bases separating them. The CDR3 covers 16 residues. The source of this sequence is a woman aged 50 to 60 in good health and CMV-seronegative. This rearrangement joins TRBV13 to TRBJ2-3; no reliable D call. Sequenced input: PBMCs. The CDR3 spells CASSPNPGGRADTQYF. Written as DNA, the CDR3 is TGTGCCAGCAGCCCGAACCCAGGTGGCAGAGCAGATACGCAGTATTTT.